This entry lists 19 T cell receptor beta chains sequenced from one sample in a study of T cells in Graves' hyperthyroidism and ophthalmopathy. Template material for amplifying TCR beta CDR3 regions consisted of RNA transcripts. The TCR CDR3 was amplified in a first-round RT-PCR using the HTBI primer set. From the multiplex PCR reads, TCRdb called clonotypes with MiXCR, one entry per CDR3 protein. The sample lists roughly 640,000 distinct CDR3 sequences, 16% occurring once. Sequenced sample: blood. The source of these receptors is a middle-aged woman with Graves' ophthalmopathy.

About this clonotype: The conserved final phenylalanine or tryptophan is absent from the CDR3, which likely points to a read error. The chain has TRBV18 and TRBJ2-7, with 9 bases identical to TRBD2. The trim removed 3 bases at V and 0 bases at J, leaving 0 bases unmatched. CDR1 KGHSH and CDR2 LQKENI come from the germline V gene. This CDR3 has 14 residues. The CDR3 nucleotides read TGTGCCAGCTCACCGACTAGCGGCTCCTACGAGCAGTACCTC. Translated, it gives CASSPTSGSYEQYL.

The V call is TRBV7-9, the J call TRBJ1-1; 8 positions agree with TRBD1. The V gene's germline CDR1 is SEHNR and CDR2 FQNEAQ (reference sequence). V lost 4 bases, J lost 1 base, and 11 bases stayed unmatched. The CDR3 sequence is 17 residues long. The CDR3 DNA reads TGTGCCAGCAGCTCAACAGGGGGAGGCTTTGGGAACACTGAAGCTTTCTTT. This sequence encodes CASSSTGGGFGNTEAFF.

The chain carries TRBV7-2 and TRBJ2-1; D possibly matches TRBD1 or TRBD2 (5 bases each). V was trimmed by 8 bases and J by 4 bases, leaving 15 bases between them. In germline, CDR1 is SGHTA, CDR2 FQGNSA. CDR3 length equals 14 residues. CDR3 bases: TGTGCCAGCGGCTCGGGACGGATTTACAATGAGCAGTTCTTC. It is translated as CASGSGRIYNEQFF.

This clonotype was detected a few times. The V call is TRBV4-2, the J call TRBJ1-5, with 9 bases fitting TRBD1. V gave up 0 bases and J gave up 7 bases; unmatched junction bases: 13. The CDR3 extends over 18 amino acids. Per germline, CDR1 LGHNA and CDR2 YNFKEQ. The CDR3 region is CASSQEGGPQGAGQPQHF. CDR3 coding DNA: TGTGCCAGCAGCCAAGAGGGGGGCCCACAGGGGGCAGGACAGCCCCAGCATTTT.

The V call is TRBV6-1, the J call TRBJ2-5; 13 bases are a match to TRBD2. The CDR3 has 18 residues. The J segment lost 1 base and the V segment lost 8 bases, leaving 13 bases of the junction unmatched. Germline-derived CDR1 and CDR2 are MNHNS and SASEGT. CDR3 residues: CASSKRGRLAGGQETQYF. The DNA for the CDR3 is TGTGCCAGCTCTAAAAGGGGCAGACTAGCGGGGGGCCAAGAGACCCAGTACTTC.

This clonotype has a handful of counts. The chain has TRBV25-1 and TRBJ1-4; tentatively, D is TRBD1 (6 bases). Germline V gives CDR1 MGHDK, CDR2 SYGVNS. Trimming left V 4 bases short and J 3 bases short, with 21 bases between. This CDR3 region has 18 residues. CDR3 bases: TGTGCCAGCAGTGTGCGGCGGTCAATCAAGGGGGCTAATGAAAAACTGTTTTTT. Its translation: CASSVRRSIKGANEKLFF. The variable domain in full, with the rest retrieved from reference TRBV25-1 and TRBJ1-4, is EADIYQTPRYLVIGTGKKITLECSQTMGHDKMYWYQQDPGMELHLIHYSYGVNSTEKGDLSSESTVSRIRTEHFPLTLESARPSHTSQYLCASSVRRSIKGANEKLFFGSGTQLSVL.

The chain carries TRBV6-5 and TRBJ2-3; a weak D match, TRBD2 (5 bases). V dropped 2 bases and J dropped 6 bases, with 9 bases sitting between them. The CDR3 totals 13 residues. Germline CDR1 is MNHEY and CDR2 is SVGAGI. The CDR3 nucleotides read TGTGCCAGCAGTTACGCCCCGGGGGATACGCAGTATTTT. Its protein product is CASSYAPGDTQYF.

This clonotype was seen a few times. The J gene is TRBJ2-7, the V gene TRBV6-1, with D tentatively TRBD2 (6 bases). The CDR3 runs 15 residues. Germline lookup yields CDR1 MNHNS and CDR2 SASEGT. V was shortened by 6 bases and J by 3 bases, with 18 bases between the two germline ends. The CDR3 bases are TGTGCCAGCAGCCCGGACTACCGGCCCTTCTACGAGCAGTACTTC. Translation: CASSPDYRPFYEQYF.

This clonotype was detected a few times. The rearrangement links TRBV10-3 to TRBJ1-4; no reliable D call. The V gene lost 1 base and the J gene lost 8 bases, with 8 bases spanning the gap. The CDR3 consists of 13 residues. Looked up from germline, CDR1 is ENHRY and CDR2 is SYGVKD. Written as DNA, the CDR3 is TGTGCCATCAGTGAGTTTCTGGGGGAAAAACTGTTTTTT. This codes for CAISEFLGEKLFF.

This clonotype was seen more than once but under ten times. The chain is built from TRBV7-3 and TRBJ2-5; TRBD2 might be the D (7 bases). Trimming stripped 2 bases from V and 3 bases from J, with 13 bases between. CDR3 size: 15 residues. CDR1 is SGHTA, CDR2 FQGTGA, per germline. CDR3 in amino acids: CASSLLGGGEETQYF. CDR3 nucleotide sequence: TGTGCCAGCAGCTTATTAGGGGGGGGCGAAGAGACCCAGTACTTC.

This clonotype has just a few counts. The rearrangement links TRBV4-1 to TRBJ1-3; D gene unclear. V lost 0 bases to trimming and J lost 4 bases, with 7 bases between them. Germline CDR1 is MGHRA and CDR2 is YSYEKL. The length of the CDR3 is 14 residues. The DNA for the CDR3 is TGCGCCAGCAGCCAAGAGCGGCTCGGAAACACCATATATTTT. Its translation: CASSQERLGNTIYF.

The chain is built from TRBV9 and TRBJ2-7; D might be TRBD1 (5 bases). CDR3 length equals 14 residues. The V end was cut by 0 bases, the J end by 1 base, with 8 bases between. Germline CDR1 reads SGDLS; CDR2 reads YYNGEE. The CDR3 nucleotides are TGTGCCAGCAGCGTAGAACAGGAATCCTACGAGCAGTACTTC. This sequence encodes CASSVEQESYEQYF.

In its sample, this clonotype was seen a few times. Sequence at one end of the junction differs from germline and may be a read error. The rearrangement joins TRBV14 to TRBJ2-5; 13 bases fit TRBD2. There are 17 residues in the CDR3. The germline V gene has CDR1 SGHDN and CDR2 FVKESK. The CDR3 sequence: CGSSQVRLAGGKETQYF. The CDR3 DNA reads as TGTGGCAGCAGCCAAGTCCGACTAGCGGGGGGCAAAGAGACCCAGTACTTC.

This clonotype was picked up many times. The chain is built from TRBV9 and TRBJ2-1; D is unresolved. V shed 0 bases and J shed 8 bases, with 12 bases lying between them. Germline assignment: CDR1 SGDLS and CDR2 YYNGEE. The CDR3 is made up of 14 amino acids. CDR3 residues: CASSVAMRPDEQFF. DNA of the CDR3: TGTGCCAGCAGCGTAGCGATGCGGCCGGATGAGCAGTTCTTC.

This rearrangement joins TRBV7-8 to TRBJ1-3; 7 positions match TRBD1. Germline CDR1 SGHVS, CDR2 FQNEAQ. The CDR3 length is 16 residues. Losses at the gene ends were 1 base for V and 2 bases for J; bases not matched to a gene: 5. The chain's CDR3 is CASSLGGQYPGNTIYF. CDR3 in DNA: TGTGCCAGCAGCTTAGGGGGACAGTACCCTGGAAACACCATATATTTT.

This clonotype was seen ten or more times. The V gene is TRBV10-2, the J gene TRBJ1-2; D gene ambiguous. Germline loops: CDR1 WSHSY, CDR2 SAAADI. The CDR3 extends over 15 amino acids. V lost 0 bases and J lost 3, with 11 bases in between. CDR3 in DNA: TGCGCCAGCAGTGAGTCGATTACCGGACACTATGGCTACACCTTC. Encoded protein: CASSESITGHYGYTF.

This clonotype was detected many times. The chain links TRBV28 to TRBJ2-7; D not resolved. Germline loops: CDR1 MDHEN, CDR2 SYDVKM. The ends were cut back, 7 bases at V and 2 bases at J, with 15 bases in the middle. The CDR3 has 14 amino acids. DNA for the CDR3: TGTGCCAGCAATCCGGTTGGGCAGCCCTACGAGCAGTACTTC. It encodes CASNPVGQPYEQYF.

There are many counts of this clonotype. The CDR3 DNA is TGCAGTGCCCCGCCCCGGACTAGCGACAATGAGCAGTTCTTC. Its translation is CSAPPRTSDNEQFF. This sequence joins TRBV20-1 and TRBJ2-1; 9 bases are shared with TRBD2. CDR1 and CDR2 from the germline V gene are DFQATT and SNEGSKA (reference sequence). J gave up 5 bases and V 6 bases, and 8 bases lay outside the gene matches. The CDR3 is 14 residues long.

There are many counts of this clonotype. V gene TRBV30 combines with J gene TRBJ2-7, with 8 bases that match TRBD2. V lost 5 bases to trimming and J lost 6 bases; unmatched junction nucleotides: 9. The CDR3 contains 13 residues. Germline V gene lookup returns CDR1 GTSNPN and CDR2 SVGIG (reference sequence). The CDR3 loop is CAWAAGDLGEQYF. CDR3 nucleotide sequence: TGTGCCTGGGCAGCGGGAGACCTCGGCGAGCAGTACTTC.